Included here is one T cell receptor beta chain sequence, with context. The data were taken from a study of blood T cell repertoires in COVID-19. Whole-study context: The United States, Italy and Spain were the sources of the acute and convalescent COVID-19 samples. The cDNA or gDNA used as material had been derived from T cells, B-cell-depleted T cells, or PBMCs.

This CDR3 is 13 amino acids long. Germline-derived CDR1 and CDR2 are SGHTA and FQGNSA. V dropped 7 bases and J dropped 8; count of bases not matched to a gene: 8. In the authors' workflow: Estimation of nucleated cell counts relied on the amplification of reference gene primers. The repertoire was sequenced with immunoSEQ multiplex PCR; TCRdb's copy has only in-frame clones and lacks some. That table gives V, J and clone size, and the DNA gave D and trimming. The sample yields some 240,000 clones, around 80% seen once. This sequence was found in a woman between 70 and 85 years old with acute or convalescent COVID-19. Material: peripheral blood. V gene TRBV7-2 combines with J gene TRBJ2-4; 7 bases are shared with TRBD2. The CDR3 DNA is TGTGCCAGCAACCAACGCCGGGGGGACATTCAGTACTTC. It codes for CASNQRRGDIQYF.